These T cell receptor beta chains were read from a single sample in a study of radiation and T cells in renal cell carcinoma. Here immunoSEQ multiplex PCR was the method, and the copy in TCRdb shows in-frame clones only, minus some. The table lists about 64,000 clones, 70% to 80% of them singletons. Here the sequenced sample was blood, taken from a patient whose treatment included radiotherapy and nephrectomy. These receptors were obtained from a man in his fifties or sixties with renal cell carcinoma. CDR3s include the opening cysteine and the closing phenylalanine or tryptophan. The D gene is left open where the match is weak. Rows may omit the clone size; those that give it use once, few, many or a size class.

clone size	V gene	D gene	J gene	CDR3 protein	CDR3 DNA
-	TRBV19	-	TRBJ2-3	CASRAGGNPTDTQYF	TGTGCCAGTAGGGCCGGGGGAAACCCAACAGATACGCAGTATTTT
-	TRBV19	-	TRBJ1-3	CASSINYGNTIYF	TGTGCCAGTAGTATTAATTATGGAAACACCATATATTTT
-	TRBV7-8	-	TRBJ1-3	CASSLARGSSGNTIYF	TGTGCCAGCAGCTTAGCGAGGGGTAGCTCTGGAAACACCATATATTTT
-	TRBV5-6	TRBD1	TRBJ1-5	CASSPARTGSNQPQHF	TGTGCCAGCAGCCCGGCCCGGACAGGGAGCAATCAGCCCCAGCATTTT
-	TRBV19	-	TRBJ1-5	CASSMRSQPQHF	TGTGCCAGTAGTATGAGGAGTCAGCCCCAGCATTTT
-	TRBV14	TRBD2	TRBJ2-5	CASSPGTSGVRAQYF	TGTGCCAGCAGCCCCGGGACTAGCGGGGTCCGGGCCCAGTACTTC
-	TRBV5-6	-	TRBJ2-5	CASSHDRTEWTQYF	TGTGCCAGCAGCCATGATCGGACGGAGTGGACCCAGTACTTC
-	TRBV6-6	-	TRBJ2-5	CASSYSSTVRTQYF	TGTGCCAGCAGTTACTCCTCCACAGTCCGGACCCAGTACTTC
-	TRBV2	TRBD2	TRBJ2-3	CASTSGYTDTQYF	TGTGCCAGCACTAGCGGTTACACAGATACGCAGTATTTT
-	TRBV7-2	-	TRBJ1-1	CASSPRGDLNTEAFF	TGTGCCAGCAGCCCAAGAGGGGACTTGAACACTGAAGCTTTCTTT
medium-sized	TRBV2	TRBD1	TRBJ1-2	CASSTGGYGYTF	TGTGCCAGCAGTACAGGGGGCTATGGCTACACCTTC
-	TRBV10-3	TRBD2	TRBJ2-7	CAISLHSGGPSYEQYF	TGTGCCATCAGTCTTCATAGCGGGGGGCCTTCCTACGAGCAGTACTTC
few	TRBV7-8	TRBD1	TRBJ1-1	CASGPADRADTEAFF	TGTGCCAGCGGACCGGCGGACAGGGCCGACACTGAAGCTTTCTTT
-	TRBV11-3	-	TRBJ2-3	CASSLGSGTDTQYF	TGTGCCAGCAGCTTAGGGTCTGGCACAGATACGCAGTATTTT
-	TRBV28	-	TRBJ2-5	CASSLSGLRTQYF	TGTGCCAGCAGTTTATCAGGGCTTAGGACCCAGTACTTC
few	TRBV19	-	TRBJ2-2	CASRWRAGARDTGELFF	TGTGCCAGTAGATGGAGAGCCGGTGCGCGGGACACCGGGGAGCTGTTTTTT
-	TRBV4-1	-	TRBJ1-5	CASSQSPPDRDQPQHF	TGCGCCAGCAGCCAATCCCCACCGGACCGCGATCAGCCCCAGCATTTT
few	TRBV27	-	TRBJ2-1	CASGETNRDSIDEQFF	TGTGCCAGCGGCGAAACTAACAGGGATAGCATCGATGAGCAGTTCTTC
-	TRBV7-9	TRBD2	TRBJ2-3	CASSLRAGGVPDTQYF	TGTGCCAGCAGCTTAAGGGCGGGAGGGGTTCCAGATACGCAGTATTTT
-	TRBV2	TRBD2	TRBJ2-1	CASSEEVGSGVTYEQFF	TGTGCCAGCAGTGAAGAAGTCGGTAGCGGGGTCACCTATGAGCAGTTCTTC
-	TRBV7-2	-	TRBJ1-5	CASSLGFGRDQPQHF	TGTGCCAGCAGCTTAGGTTTCGGCAGAGATCAGCCCCAGCATTTT
-	TRBV7-9	-	TRBJ2-2	CASSWAIQTGELFF	TGTGCCAGCAGCTGGGCTATCCAGACCGGGGAGCTGTTTTTT